The 21 T cell receptor beta chains below were found in one sample sequenced in a study of cytomegalovirus exposure and HLA in healthy donors. The PCR had 60 Vbeta and 13 Jbeta primers. Using immunoSEQ multiplex PCR, the repertoire was profiled, and TCRdb retains in-frame clones only, with some absent. The sample has under 200,000 clones, about 80% seen once. Sequencing input: PBMCs. These receptors originate from a woman aged 25-40 years in good health and CMV-seropositive.

This chain uses TRBV7-9 with TRBJ1-1; 7 positions agree with TRBD1. CDR1 and CDR2 from the germline V gene are SEHNR and FQNEAQ (reference sequence). V shed 5 bases and J 4 bases; nucleotides not matched to a gene: 10. The CDR3 length is 15 residues. Here the CDR3 reads CASSIHRGLGTEAFF. In nucleotides, the CDR3 is TGTGCCAGCAGCATTCACAGGGGCCTTGGCACTGAAGCTTTCTTT.

V gene TRBV29-1 combines with J gene TRBJ2-3; TRBD2 aligns across 16 bases. Germline V gene data show CDR1 as SQVTM and CDR2 as ANQGSEA. CDR3 size: 18 residues. The V gene end was trimmed by 3 bases and the J gene end by 1 base; junction bases not matched to a gene: 7. For the CDR3, the DNA is TGCAGCGTTGAGGGGACTAGCGGGAGGGCGCGTGGCACAGATACGCAGTATTTT. Translated, it gives CSVEGTSGRARGTDTQYF.

This clone has more than one count but fewer than ten. The J gene is TRBJ1-1, the V gene TRBV6-5; no firm D call. The CDR3 is 11 amino acids. Trimming took 6 bases from V and 1 from J, leaving 3 bases between them. Germline values: CDR1 MNHEY, CDR2 SVGAGI. The CDR3 coding sequence is TGTGCCAGCAGCGGGAACACTGAAGCTTTCTTT. It encodes CASSGNTEAFF.

The genes are TRBV2 and TRBJ1-2; D is unclear. Germline loops: CDR1 SNHLY, CDR2 FYNNEI. V lost 4 bases to trimming and J lost 6 bases, with 9 bases between them. The length of the CDR3 is 12 residues. For the CDR3, the DNA is TGTGCCAGCAGTGGGCTGGAGGATGGCTACACCTTC. As protein: CASSGLEDGYTF.

The rearrangement uses TRBV11-2 and TRBJ1-2, with TRBD1 matching 7 bases. Trimming removed 11 bases from V and 5 bases from J; junction bases left unmatched: 8. There are 12 residues in the CDR3. Germline CDR1 reads SGHAT; CDR2 reads FQNNGV. The CDR3 coding sequence is TGTGCCGTCCGAGGGGGCGCGTATGGCTACACCTTC. As protein: CAVRGGAYGYTF.

This rearrangement joins TRBV10-3 to TRBJ2-1, with TRBD2 matching 11 bases. Trimming at V came to 8 bases and at J to 7 bases, leaving 10 bases not matched to a gene. CDR1 and CDR2 from the germline V gene are ENHRY and SYGVKD. The CDR3 spans 15 residues. The DNA of the CDR3 is TGTGCCATCGGGGCTTTAGCGGGAGGGGAGAATGAGCAGTTCTTC. Amino acid sequence: CAIGALAGGENEQFF.

The rearrangement links TRBV4-3 to TRBJ2-2; weak D call: TRBD1 (5 bases). The germline V gene has CDR1 LGHNA and CDR2 YSLEER. Trimming shortened V by 1 base and J by 5 bases, and 8 bases separated the two germline ends. CDR3 length: 14 residues. This chain's CDR3 is CASSQGHRTGELFF. For the CDR3, the DNA is TGCGCCAGCAGCCAAGGGCACAGGACCGGGGAGCTGTTTTTT.

This chain uses TRBV18 with TRBJ2-3, with TRBD2 identical over 7 bases. Per germline, CDR1 KGHSH and CDR2 LQKENI. J gave up 1 base and V 0 bases, and 7 bases lay outside the gene matches. The CDR3 sequence is 17 residues long. The CDR3 sequence: CASSPPGGIPGTDTQYF. The CDR3 coding sequence is TGTGCCAGCTCACCACCGGGGGGGATTCCCGGCACAGATACGCAGTATTTT.

Regarding this clone: The sample has other DNA sequences that encode this CDR3 too. J is TRBJ1-2 and V is TRBV6-5; 12 bases match TRBD1. With 5 bases clipped from V and 5 bases from J, the junction kept 3 bases outside the gene matches. The germline gives CDR1 MNHEY, CDR2 SVGAGI. This CDR3 contains 14 residues. This chain's CDR3 is CASSRDRGLYGYTF. The DNA of the CDR3 is TGTGCCAGCAGTAGGGACAGGGGGCTTTATGGCTACACCTTC.

This chain connects TRBV5-6 to TRBJ1-2; 11 bases are a match to TRBD1. The V segment lost 5 bases and the J segment 4 bases; nucleotides outside the gene matches: 7. Germline CDR1 is SGHDT and CDR2 is YYEEEE. The CDR3 has 15 residues. The CDR3 loop reads CASSPRTGGVYGYTF. For the CDR3, the DNA is TGTGCCAGCAGTCCAAGGACAGGGGGCGTCTATGGCTACACCTTC.

This sequence joins TRBV5-1 and TRBJ2-1; tentative D call: TRBD2 (6 bases). V was shortened by 0 bases and J by 4 bases, with 11 bases between the two germline ends. CDR3 length equals 15 residues. The germline gives CDR1 SGHRS, CDR2 YFSETQ. CDR3 loop: CASSLATDYYNEQFF. For the CDR3, the DNA is TGCGCCAGCAGCTTGGCTACGGACTATTACAATGAGCAGTTCTTC.

This CDR3 reads CASSFIQYEQYF. The CDR3 nucleotides read TGTGCCAGCAGCTTCATTCAATACGAGCAGTACTTC. The chain combines TRBV7-2 with TRBJ2-7; D gene ambiguous. Between the trimmed V and J ends, which lost 3 bases and 4 bases, there was a span of 7 bases. The CDR3 contains 12 residues. Germline CDR1 reads SGHTA; CDR2 reads FQGNSA.

The chain uses TRBV10-3 and TRBJ2-3; TRBD2 matches at 8 bases. Germline CDR1 reads ENHRY; CDR2 reads SYGVKD. With V trimmed by 6 bases and J by 0 bases, 5 bases remained unmatched. The CDR3 sequence is 15 residues long. The DNA of the CDR3 is TGTGCCATCAGGGCCGGCGGGGGGAGCACAGATACGCAGTATTTT. This gives the protein CAIRAGGGSTDTQYF.

The chain employs TRBV4-3 and TRBJ2-7; 11 nucleotides match TRBD2. CDR3 length: 16 amino acids. CDR1 is LGHNA, CDR2 YSLEER, per germline. The V gene end was trimmed by 4 bases and the J gene end by 3 bases; junction bases not matched to a gene: 8. The CDR3 sequence is CASSRAPSGRFYEQYF. In DNA form, the CDR3 reads TGCGCCAGCAGCCGCGCTCCTAGCGGGAGGTTCTACGAGCAGTACTTC.

The gene calls are TRBV29-1 and TRBJ2-5, with D tentatively TRBD2 (5 bases). The end of the DNA fits TRBJ2-7 better, so the J call may be wrong. Germline V gene lookup returns CDR1 SQVTM and CDR2 ANQGSEA. The CDR3 runs 15 residues. The CDR3 nucleotides read TGCAGCGTTGAAGACGGGATTTCAAATCGCTACGAGCAGTACTTC. Encoded protein: CSVEDGISNRYEQYF.

For the CDR3, the DNA is TGTGCCAGCAGCTCTTCCAGGGTAGGGGGCCTGGAGACCCAGTACTTC. It translates to CASSSSRVGGLETQYF. This rearrangement joins TRBV11-2 to TRBJ2-5; 7 bases align to TRBD1. Losses at the gene ends were 4 bases for V and 5 bases for J; bases not matched to a gene: 13. The CDR3 totals 16 residues. Germline CDR1 is SGHAT and CDR2 is FQNNGV.

This chain uses TRBV7-9 with TRBJ1-1; D unclear. Germline V gene data show CDR1 as SEHNR and CDR2 as FQNEAQ (reference sequence). The CDR3 runs 17 residues. The germline V and J ends were trimmed by 3 bases and 5 bases, with 22 bases remaining between them. The CDR3 protein is CASSFRQLRGGRTEAFF. In DNA form, the CDR3 reads TGTGCCAGCAGCTTCCGTCAGTTGCGGGGAGGGAGGACTGAAGCTTTCTTT.

The CDR3 sequence is CASSRRGGGGTDNEQFF. Here the CDR3 DNA reads TGCGCCAGCAGCCGTCGTGGGGGCGGGGGGACCGACAATGAGCAGTTCTTC. V gene TRBV4-1 combines with J gene TRBJ2-1, with 8 bases aligning to TRBD2. Germline CDR1 MGHRA, CDR2 YSYEKL. The CDR3 totals 17 residues. Trimming removed 4 bases from V and 5 bases from J; junction bases left unmatched: 13.

The rearrangement links TRBV5-5 to TRBJ2-7; the match to TRBD1 covers 8 bases. The CDR3 length is 14 residues. J was trimmed by 3 bases and V by 4 bases; bases with no gene match: 6. The germline gives CDR1 SGHKS, CDR2 YYEKEE (reference sequence). CDR3 DNA: TGTGCCAGCAGCCCTTCCACAGGGGGCTACGAGCAGTACTTC. It translates to CASSPSTGGYEQYF.

The chain has TRBV5-6 and TRBJ1-2; D unclear. The CDR3 is 15 amino acids. V was pared by 1 base and J by 9 bases, with 19 bases between. Germline CDR1 and CDR2: SGHDT and YYEEEE. For the CDR3, the DNA is TGTGCCAGCAGCTTGAACCAGGTGCTATTCGTTAGCTACACCTTC. Residues: CASSLNQVLFVSYTF. The full variable domain, rest sourced from reference TRBV5-6 and TRBJ1-2, is DAGVTQSPTHLIKTRGQQVTLRCSPKSGHDTVSWYQQALGQGPQFIFQYYEEEERQRGNFPDRFSGHQFPNYSSELNVNALLLGDSALYLCASSLNQVLFVSYTFGSGTRLTVV.

V is TRBV19 and J is TRBJ2-6; D might be TRBD1 (5 bases). From germline, CDR1 is LNHDA and CDR2 SQIVND (reference sequence). This CDR3 has 17 amino acids. The V end lost 1 base, the J end lost 4 bases, and 14 bases lay between the germline ends. The CDR3 loop is CASSIVGASGGANVLTF. The CDR3 DNA is TGTGCCAGTAGTATAGTTGGGGCCTCGGGCGGGGCCAACGTCCTGACTTTC.